A single sample is the source of the 20 T cell receptor beta chains below, sequenced in a study of relationships among human T cell subsets. Semiquantitative ARM-PCR amplified T cell receptor alpha and beta CDR3 regions from mRNA. Tagged nested gene-specific primers were used first, then communal superprimers amplified exponentially. TCRdb re-called the multiplex PCR reads through MiXCR, storing one row per CDR3 protein. The sample contains roughly 3,000 distinct CDR3 sequences, approximately 82% of which appear only once. Sequencing used total T cells sorted from blood. These TCRs come from a man between 35 and 55 years old in good health.

The genes are TRBV20-1 and TRBJ1-5; D not resolved. CDR3 length equals 13 residues. The V end was cut by 6 bases, the J end by 4 bases, with 13 bases between. Germline CDR1 is DFQATT and CDR2 is SNEGSKA (reference sequence). The CDR3 reads CSAPRRDNQPQHF. DNA for the CDR3: TGCAGTGCCCCTCGGAGGGATAATCAGCCCCAGCATTTT.

The chain employs TRBV20-1 and TRBJ2-7; 11 bases match TRBD1. The CDR3 loop spans 14 amino acids. The germline V gene encodes CDR1 DFQATT and CDR2 SNEGSKA (reference sequence). V was pared by 5 bases and J by 4 bases, with 7 bases of the junction left unmatched. Written as DNA, the CDR3 is TGCAGTGCTCGCCGGGACAGGGGGGTTTACGAGCAGTACTTC. It specifies CSARRDRGVYEQYF.

J is TRBJ2-1 and V is TRBV4-3; D gene uncertain. CDR3 size: 13 residues. Looked up from germline, CDR1 is LGHNA and CDR2 is YSLEER. Trimming took 0 bases from V and 7 from J, leaving 7 bases between them. CDR3 region: CASSQDVGNEQFF. The DNA for the CDR3 is TGCGCCAGCAGCCAAGATGTAGGGAATGAGCAGTTCTTC.

By frequency in the sample, this clonotype is large. The chain links TRBV4-1 to TRBJ2-1, with D perhaps TRBD2 (5 bases). Germline CDR1 MGHRA, CDR2 YSYEKL. The CDR3 length is 15 residues. Trimming stripped 0 bases from V and 10 bases from J, with 16 bases between. The CDR3 reads CASSQDLTAVGEQFF. The CDR3 DNA reads as TGCGCCAGCAGCCAAGATTTAACAGCGGTTGGGGAGCAGTTCTTC.

The CDR3 loop reads CASSFGTAQETQYF. The DNA for the CDR3 is TGTGCCAGCAGCTTCGGGACAGCGCAAGAGACCCAGTACTTC. The J gene is TRBJ2-5, the V gene TRBV11-3; TRBD1 matches 7 bases. Per the germline V gene, CDR1 is SGHNT and CDR2 is YENEEA. This CDR3 spans 14 amino acids. J was trimmed by 2 bases and V by 3 bases; bases with no gene match: 3.

The rearrangement joins TRBV4-3 to TRBJ2-7, with D unclear. Trimming cost V 0 bases and J 7 bases, with 7 bases left between them. The CDR3 is made up of 12 amino acids. From germline, CDR1 is LGHNA and CDR2 YSLEER. CDR3 DNA sequence: TGCGCCAGCAGCCAAGACTCCCGTGAGCAGTACTTC. Translating it yields CASSQDSREQYF.

V gene TRBV6-1 combines with J gene TRBJ1-5; the D gene is possibly TRBD1 (6 bases). CDR3 length: 14 residues. V lost 8 bases and J 3 bases, leaving 14 bases between the germline ends. CDR1 MNHNS and CDR2 SASEGT come from the germline V gene. CDR3 sequence: CASHPGVPNQPQHF. CDR3 bases: TGTGCCAGCCACCCAGGGGTCCCCAATCAGCCCCAGCATTTT.

The chain links TRBV4-2 to TRBJ1-2, with 7 bases fitting TRBD1. This CDR3 comprises 14 residues. Germline V gene lookup returns CDR1 LGHNA and CDR2 YNFKEQ. V dropped 1 base and J dropped 5; count of bases not matched to a gene: 4. The CDR3 region has the DNA TGTGCCAGCAGCCAAGGGACAGGAGAGTATGGCTACACCTTC. Translation gives CASSQGTGEYGYTF.

The rearrangement uses TRBV6-6 and TRBJ2-5, with D uncertain. V was clipped by 0 bases and J by 1 base, with 9 bases between them. Germline-derived CDR1 and CDR2 are MNHNY and SVGAGI (reference sequence). This CDR3 contains 15 residues. Here the CDR3 reads CASSYSIVSQETQYF. The CDR3 bases are TGTGCCAGCAGTTACTCGATAGTATCCCAAGAGACCCAGTACTTC.

The chain carries TRBV28 and TRBJ2-1, with D hard to call. The CDR3 sequence is 14 residues long. V was pared by 6 bases and J by 6 bases, with 15 bases between. Germline V gene lookup returns CDR1 MDHEN and CDR2 SYDVKM. The CDR3 here is CASSPFLARNEQFF. The CDR3 DNA follows: TGTGCCAGCAGCCCCTTCTTAGCCCGCAATGAGCAGTTCTTC.

This clonotype was recorded a few times. The V gene is TRBV28, the J gene TRBJ1-5; TRBD1 aligns across 7 bases. The V gene end was trimmed by 6 bases and the J gene end by 7 bases; junction bases not matched to a gene: 9. Germline CDR1 is MDHEN and CDR2 is SYDVKM. The CDR3 is made up of 14 amino acids. The CDR3 reads CASRFRQGRQPQHF. For the CDR3, the DNA is TGTGCCAGCAGATTTCGACAGGGAAGACAGCCCCAGCATTTT.

The V call is TRBV11-2, the J call TRBJ2-7, with TRBD1 as a possible D gene (6 bases). Per the germline V gene, CDR1 is SGHAT and CDR2 is FQNNGV. Trimming took 3 bases from V and 0 from J, leaving 15 bases between them. The length of the CDR3 is 16 residues. This CDR3 is CASSLLILDSSYEQYF. As DNA, the CDR3 is TGTGCCAGCAGCTTGTTGATACTGGACAGCTCCTACGAGCAGTACTTC.

The genes are TRBV28 and TRBJ2-7; 9 bases are a match to TRBD1. Per the germline V gene, CDR1 is MDHEN and CDR2 is SYDVKM. The CDR3 runs 14 residues. V was clipped by 6 bases and J by 1 base; unmatched bases: 4. The CDR3 region has the DNA TGTGCCAGCAGCTCCGGGACAGGGTCCTACGAGCAGTACTTC. Amino acid sequence: CASSSGTGSYEQYF.

This rearrangement joins TRBV6-5 to TRBJ2-1; 10 nucleotides match TRBD2. From germline, CDR1 is MNHEY and CDR2 SVGAGI. Germline trimming cut 5 bases from V and 6 bases from J; bases unmatched to any gene: 7. The CDR3 is 15 amino acids. The CDR3 here is CASSALAGAGNEQFF. The CDR3 DNA is TGTGCCAGCAGTGCCCTAGCGGGAGCGGGCAATGAGCAGTTCTTC.

A few counts support this clonotype. This chain connects TRBV5-1 to TRBJ2-3; 10 bases are a match to TRBD2. The germline V gene encodes CDR1 SGHRS and CDR2 YFSETQ. The CDR3 contains 15 residues. After removal of 5 bases from V and 1 base from J, the junction contained 4 bases not matched to a gene. The CDR3 nucleotides are TGCGCCAGCAGTACCGGGACTAGCGGCACAGATACGCAGTATTTT. Translated: CASSTGTSGTDTQYF. The full variable domain, completed using reference TRBV5-1 and TRBJ2-3, is KAGVTQTPRYLIKTRGQQVTLSCSPISGHRSVSWYQQTPGQGLQFLFEYFSETQRNKGNFPGRFSGRQFSNSRSEMNVSTLELGDSALYLCASSTGTSGTDTQYFGPGTRLTVL.

The chain uses TRBV28 and TRBJ2-3; D is ambiguous. Germline values: CDR1 MDHEN, CDR2 SYDVKM. The CDR3 totals 11 residues. V was pared by 7 bases and J by 10 bases, with 12 bases between. CDR3 sequence: CASIGKGAQYF. The CDR3 DNA reads as TGTGCCAGCATAGGGAAAGGAGCGCAGTATTTT.

This clonotype has just a few counts. CDR3 nucleotides: TGTGCCAGCAGCTCGTCGGTTGTAGGGGCGCAGTACTTC. Translating it yields CASSSSVVGAQYF. The genes are TRBV11-3 and TRBJ2-7; TRBD1 is a possible D gene (5 bases). Germline values: CDR1 SGHNT, CDR2 YENEEA. The CDR3 loop spans 13 amino acids. The V end lost 4 bases, the J end lost 9 bases, and 16 bases lay between the germline ends. The entire variable domain, with the rest obtained from reference TRBV11-3 and TRBJ2-7, is as follows: EAGVVQSPRYKIIEKKQPVAFWCNPISGHNTLYWYLQNLGQGPELLIRYENEEAVDDSQLPKDRFSAERLKGVDSTLKIQPAELGDSAVYLCASSSSVVGAQYFGPGTRLTVT.

The V and J genes are TRBV11-2 and TRBJ2-7, with D possibly matching TRBD2 (6 bases). V dropped 5 bases and J dropped 5 bases, with 19 bases sitting between them. Germline V lookup: CDR1 SGHAT, CDR2 FQNNGV. The CDR3 sequence is 15 residues long. The chain's CDR3 is CASSHRDSVPDEQYF. CDR3 DNA sequence: TGTGCCAGCAGCCACCGGGACTCCGTACCCGACGAGCAGTACTTC.

The V gene is TRBV11-2, the J gene TRBJ1-1; no clear D gene. The CDR3 loop spans 15 amino acids. Trimming took off 5 bases at V and 0 bases at J, with 13 bases between the two ends. Germline V CDR1 and CDR2: SGHAT, FQNNGV. DNA for the CDR3: TGTGCCAGCAGCCTAAATCTACAGATGAACACTGAAGCTTTCTTT. This translates into CASSLNLQMNTEAFF.

This clonotype has more than one count but fewer than ten. V is TRBV6-5 and J is TRBJ2-7; a possible D gene is TRBD2 (7 bases). Germline CDR1 and CDR2: MNHEY and SVGAGI. This CDR3 region has 14 residues. V was clipped by 2 bases and J by 5 bases, with 13 bases between them. Here the CDR3 DNA reads TGTGCCAGCAGTTACACCTTGCGGGGGCACGAGCAGTACTTC. This gives the protein CASSYTLRGHEQYF.